This TCR beta chain was profiled in a study of cytomegalovirus exposure and HLA in healthy donors. General study results and limits: Only CMV serostatus was available as immune exposure information. Productive status was seen about 90% or about 30% of the time for most TCR beta V segments in an earlier analysis. TCR beta chains numbering roughly 150 were designated cytomegalovirus-associated.

With 60 Vbeta and 13 Jbeta primers, the PCR was carried out. The assay was immunoSEQ multiplex PCR, and TCRdb's table has in-frame clones only and misses some. The sample lists around 210,000 clones, 75% to 85% occurring once. The V and J ends lost 10 bases and 6 bases respectively, with 13 bases between them. Germline V gene lookup returns CDR1 MNHEY and CDR2 SVGAGI. The CDR3 spans 11 residues. The donors comprised healthy bone marrow donors. In this sample, this clone turned up a few times. Its target is not known. Material: PBMCs. V and J are TRBV6-5 and TRBJ2-7, with a tentative D call TRBD1 (5 bases). The sequence was obtained from a male donor in good health and CMV-seropositive. CDR3 residues: CATFRQGEQYF. The CDR3 region has the DNA TGTGCCACCTTCAGGCAGGGCGAGCAGTACTTC.